The following is a T cell receptor beta chain sequence with its context. Its antigen is unknown. The entry originates in a study of cytomegalovirus exposure and HLA in healthy donors. For the study at large: Roughly 170 million T cells yielded around 120 million unique TCR beta sequences in earlier analysis. From donors who were HLA-typed, an early data release held about 89 million unique TCRs.

CDR1 is SGHTA and CDR2 is FQGNSA in the germline V gene. The ends lost 2 bases at V and 2 bases at J; junction bases unmatched: 7. CDR3 length: 16 residues. Study observations and caveats: The authors considered a cluster of highly shared sequence variants likely to be a sequencing artifact. Among CMV-associated TCR beta chains, most appeared HLA-restricted in a later analysis.

With 60 Vbeta and 13 Jbeta primers, the PCR was carried out. Data came from immunoSEQ multiplex PCR; TCRdb stores just in-frame clones and leaves some out. The table has 170,000 or so clones, 80% seen once. The chain couples TRBV7-2 to TRBJ2-7, with 9 bases that match TRBD2. Sequencing input: PBMCs. The origin of this receptor is a man aged 30-40 years in good health and CMV-seropositive. DNA of the CDR3: TGTGCCAGCAGCTTACGAGCGGGGGGCCGAGCCTACGAGCAGTACTTC. Its translation: CASSLRAGGRAYEQYF.